This T cell receptor beta chain came from a study of shared clonotypes between healthy human individuals. Study-level information: Donors had three CD4 naive, three CD4 memory, two CD8 naive and one CD8 memory plate apiece.

Per germline, CDR1 SNHLY and CDR2 FYNNEI. The CDR3 has 14 residues. V lost 0 bases and J lost 12, with 15 bases in between. Both subsets, CD45RA+ naive and CD45RA-negative memory, were split from the CD4+ cells. This table comes from immunoSEQ multiplex PCR, and its TCRdb copy is limited to in-frame clones, with some not included. The data show 190,000 or so clones, approximately 61% seen once. The sample was memory CD4+ T cells sorted from blood. Documented subset: CD45RA-negative fraction. This clonotype was obtained from a man in his thirties or forties in good health. The V gene is TRBV2, the J gene TRBJ2-1; no firm D call. In nucleotides, the CDR3 is TGTGCCAGCAGTGAAGCGAGGCTTTTAGTCGGGCAGTTCTTC. Protein: CASSEARLLVGQFF.